The 18 T cell receptor beta chains below were found in one sample sequenced in a study of beta chain features in type 1 diabetes. Expressed TCRB transcripts were sequenced after all isolated RNA was converted to cDNA. Clones were sequenced by immunoSEQ multiplex PCR, and TCRdb holds only the in-frame ones, with some missing. This sample has 110,000 to 150,000 clones; 6% to 7.5% occur once, and the top ten carry around 1.5%. Input material: central memory CD4+ T cells from blood. These TCRs come from a woman in her thirties in good health.

This clone was detected a few times. This chain links TRBV7-8 with TRBJ2-7, with 7 bases matching TRBD1. J lost 5 bases, V lost 6 bases, and 1 base had no gene match. The CDR3 sequence is 11 residues long. Germline-derived CDR1 and CDR2 are SGHVS and FQNEAQ. The CDR3 sequence: CASRQGDEQYF. The DNA of the CDR3 is TGTGCCAGCAGGCAGGGGGACGAGCAGTACTTC.

A few counts support this clone. The chain links TRBV28 to TRBJ2-3; a weak D match, TRBD1 (6 bases). The ends were cut back, 4 bases at V and 9 bases at J, with 14 bases in the middle. The CDR3 is 13 amino acids. Germline V CDR1 and CDR2: MDHEN, SYDVKM. In DNA, the CDR3 is TGTGCCAGCAGTTCGCAACAGGGTGGCACGCAGTATTTT. Encoded protein: CASSSQQGGTQYF.

As for this clone: Other DNA sequences from this sample encode an identical CDR3 as well. The J gene is TRBJ2-7, the V gene TRBV18, with a possible D match to TRBD1 (6 bases). Germline V gives CDR1 KGHSH, CDR2 LQKENI. The CDR3 sequence is 12 residues long. V was pared by 3 bases and J by 7 bases, with 10 bases between. The chain's CDR3 is CASSPSGVEQYF. The CDR3 coding sequence is TGTGCCAGCTCACCCTCAGGGGTTGAGCAGTACTTC.

In its sample, this clone was seen a few times. The CDR3 protein is CASSWGPGTGNYEQYF. CDR3 nucleotide sequence: TGTGCCAGCAGCTGGGGACCCGGGACAGGGAACTACGAGCAGTACTTC. This chain uses TRBV5-6 with TRBJ2-7; 9 bases are a match to TRBD1. The CDR3 is made up of 16 amino acids. Germline CDR1 is SGHDT and CDR2 is YYEEEE. Trimming removed 3 bases from V and 3 bases from J; junction bases left unmatched: 10.

The genes are TRBV5-4 and TRBJ2-1; 8 bases are a match to TRBD1. V trimming: 4 bases; J trimming: 3 bases; junction bases outside the gene matches: 9. This CDR3 spans 16 amino acids. Germline V gives CDR1 SGHNT, CDR2 YYREEE (reference sequence). The CDR3 coding sequence is TGTGCCAGCAGCGCGCGTGGACAGGGAGGCTACAATGAGCAGTTCTTC. It translates to CASSARGQGGYNEQFF.

V gene TRBV28 combines with J gene TRBJ1-3; TRBD1 might be the D (6 bases). The germline V gene encodes CDR1 MDHEN and CDR2 SYDVKM. Trimming stripped 6 bases from V and 0 bases from J, with 12 bases between. The CDR3 consists of 15 residues. The CDR3 reads CASREQGYSGNTIYF. The CDR3 DNA sequence: TGTGCCAGCAGAGAACAGGGTTACTCTGGAAACACCATATATTTT. Using reference TRBV28 and TRBJ1-3 for the parts outside the CDR3, the full variable domain is DVKVTQSSRYLVKRTGEKVFLECVQDMDHENMFWYRQDPGLGLRLIYFSYDVKMKEKGDIPEGYSVSREKKERFSLILESASTNQTSMYLCASREQGYSGNTIYFGEGSWLTVV.

The chain employs TRBV7-9 and TRBJ2-1; a possible D gene is TRBD1 (6 bases). Germline values: CDR1 SEHNR, CDR2 FQNEAQ (reference sequence). The V end was cut by 5 bases, the J end by 4 bases, with 15 bases between. The CDR3 covers 15 residues. The CDR3 DNA sequence: TGTGCCAGCAGCCCACAGGACAGTCAATACAATGAGCAGTTCTTC. This translates into CASSPQDSQYNEQFF.

The chain links TRBV2 to TRBJ2-1; 12 nucleotides agree with TRBD1. The germline CDR1 and CDR2 sequences are SNHLY and FYNNEI. The trim removed 5 bases at V and 2 bases at J, leaving 1 base unmatched. CDR3 length: 15 residues. The CDR3 protein is CASSRDRGPYNEQFF. The CDR3 coding sequence is TGTGCCAGCAGTCGGGACAGGGGGCCCTACAATGAGCAGTTCTTC.

This clone was counted many times. V usage is TRBV7-9 and J usage is TRBJ1-2; D is undetermined. Germline V lookup: CDR1 SEHNR, CDR2 FQNEAQ (reference sequence). The CDR3 extends over 15 amino acids. V was shortened by 4 bases and J by 4 bases, with 16 bases between the two germline ends. As DNA, the CDR3 is TGTGCCAGCAGCTCCATACGGGGTGGAGGCTATGGCTACACCTTC. Translated, it gives CASSSIRGGGYGYTF.

V and J are TRBV27 and TRBJ2-3; TRBD1 matches at 7 bases. J gave up 0 bases and V 0 bases, and 3 bases lay outside the gene matches. The CDR3 extends over 16 amino acids. Germline lookup yields CDR1 MNHEY and CDR2 SMNVEV (reference sequence). CDR3 DNA: TGTGCCAGCAGTTTATCGACAGGGCCAAGCACAGATACGCAGTATTTT. Translation: CASSLSTGPSTDTQYF.

A few counts support this clone. V is TRBV11-2 and J is TRBJ2-7; a possible D gene is TRBD1 (6 bases). Per the germline V gene, CDR1 is SGHAT and CDR2 is FQNNGV. V was shortened by 5 bases and J by 1 base, with 12 bases between the two germline ends. The CDR3 extends over 14 amino acids. In DNA form, the CDR3 reads TGTGCCAGCAGCACGACGAGGGGGTCCTACGAGCAGTACTTC. Its protein is CASSTTRGSYEQYF.

This clone appeared a few times. The chain employs TRBV7-6 and TRBJ2-2, with a tentative D call TRBD1 (6 bases). CDR1 SGHVS and CDR2 FNYEAQ come from the germline V gene. Trimming stripped 5 bases from V and 0 bases from J, with 16 bases between. The CDR3 spans 17 residues. The CDR3 sequence: CASSPRSTGANTGELFF. DNA of the CDR3: TGTGCCAGCAGCCCTCGGTCGACAGGAGCGAACACCGGGGAGCTGTTTTTT.

V usage is TRBV28 and J usage is TRBJ2-4, with D maybe TRBD2 (6 bases). From germline, CDR1 is MDHEN and CDR2 SYDVKM. V was cut by 5 bases and J by 1 base, with 9 bases left in between. This CDR3 has 14 residues. CDR3 nucleotide sequence: TGTGCCAGCAGTGTAGGGAGGGCCAAAAACATTCAGTACTTC. Amino acid sequence: CASSVGRAKNIQYF. The whole variable domain, filled in from reference TRBV28 and TRBJ2-4, reads DVKVTQSSRYLVKRTGEKVFLECVQDMDHENMFWYRQDPGLGLRLIYFSYDVKMKEKGDIPEGYSVSREKKERFSLILESASTNQTSMYLCASSVGRAKNIQYFGAGTRLSVL.

This chain uses TRBV19 with TRBJ2-2; 9 bases match TRBD2. Germline CDR1 reads LNHDA; CDR2 reads SQIVND (reference sequence). This CDR3 contains 16 residues. The J segment lost 3 bases and the V segment lost 5 bases, leaving 7 bases of the junction unmatched. Here the CDR3 reads CASSGLAGVDTGELFF. The CDR3 DNA reads TGTGCCAGTAGTGGGTTAGCGGGAGTGGACACCGGGGAGCTGTTTTTT.

This sequence joins TRBV6-1 and TRBJ1-5, with 7 bases identical to TRBD1. V was pared by 1 base and J by 9 bases, with 9 bases of the junction left unmatched. The length of the CDR3 is 15 residues. The V gene's germline CDR1 is MNHNS and CDR2 SASEGT. The CDR3 DNA reads as TGTGCCAGCAGTGAAGAGGGGGCCGGCCCGCGGCCCCAGCATTTT. Translated: CASSEEGAGPRPQHF.

This clone was seen a handful of times. The gene calls are TRBV9 and TRBJ2-5, with D possibly being TRBD1 (6 bases). The CDR3 totals 14 residues. Trimming took 4 bases from V and 5 from J, leaving 15 bases between them. CDR1 and CDR2 (germline): SGDLS, YYNGEE. DNA of the CDR3: TGTGCCAGCAGCTTTGGGACAACCCAGGAGACCCAGTACTTC. Protein: CASSFGTTQETQYF.

The chain combines TRBV9 with TRBJ2-7, with a weak D call TRBD2 (5 bases). CDR1 SGDLS and CDR2 YYNGEE come from the germline V gene. V was shortened by 4 bases and J by 7 bases, with 21 bases between the two germline ends. There are 15 residues in the CDR3. DNA for the CDR3: TGTGCCAGCAGCCCAAGACCAGCGGCTTCGGGGGAGCAGTACTTC. The encoded protein is CASSPRPAASGEQYF.

The chain joins TRBV5-4 to TRBJ2-7, with no clear D. The CDR3 totals 13 residues. V lost 3 bases and J 1 base, leaving 8 bases between the germline ends. The germline gives CDR1 SGHNT, CDR2 YYREEE (reference sequence). The CDR3 protein is CASSYQQSYEQYF. DNA of the CDR3: TGTGCCAGCAGCTATCAACAGTCCTACGAGCAGTACTTC. Using reference TRBV5-4 and TRBJ2-7 for the parts outside the CDR3, the full variable domain is ETGVTQSPTHLIKTRGQQVTLRCSSQSGHNTVSWYQQALGQGPQFIFQYYREEENGRGNFPPRFSGLQFPNYSSELNVNALELDDSALYLCASSYQQSYEQYFGPGTRLTVT.